A selection of T cell receptor beta chains follows, all from one sample in a study of cytomegalovirus exposure and HLA in healthy donors. Some clones are missing from TCRdb's copy, which holds only in-frame ones; the method was immunoSEQ multiplex PCR. The table includes about 160,000 clones, 75% to 90% detected once. The sequencing input was PBMCs. The receptors were gathered from a woman aged 18-29 years in good health and CMV-seronegative. Both conserved end residues are part of each CDR3. A D gene is named only where the DNA matches it firmly. Clone size is stated in some rows and not others, as once, few, many or a class when expanded.

j_call,d_call,clone_size,v_call,cdr3_nt,cdr3_aa
TRBJ2-7,-,once,TRBV29-1,TGCAGCGTTGAAGAAGTGAGTCGCCCCTACGAGCAGTACTTC,CSVEEVSRPYEQYF
TRBJ2-1,TRBD1,-,TRBV7-9,TGTGCCAGCAGCAACCCCCCCTGGACAGGCGACAATGAGCAGTTCTTC,CASSNPPWTGDNEQFF
TRBJ2-5,TRBD2,-,TRBV7-8,TGTGCCAGCAGCTTAGAATCGACTAGCGGGGGGGCCACTCGAGAGACCCAGTACTTC,CASSLESTSGGATRETQYF
TRBJ2-2,TRBD1,-,TRBV18,TGTGCCAGCTCACCACAAGGACAGGGTGGGAACACCGGGGAGCTGTTTTTT,CASSPQGQGGNTGELFF
TRBJ1-5,TRBD1,-,TRBV4-1,TGCGCCAGCAGCCACCTCTCTGGGGGGACAGGGAGTAGGCAGCCCCAGCATTTT,CASSHLSGGTGSRQPQHF
TRBJ1-2,TRBD1,-,TRBV6-5,TGTGCCAGCAGTTACAAGGGACAGGGTATCTATGGCTACACCTTC,CASSYKGQGIYGYTF
TRBJ1-2,-,-,TRBV7-2,TGTGCCAGCAGCTACCGCGGGGGGGGAGGCTACACCTTC,CASSYRGGGGYTF
TRBJ1-1,TRBD1,-,TRBV7-9,TGTGCCAGCAGCCGAGGACAGGGGGCCACTGAAGCTTTCTTT,CASSRGQGATEAFF
TRBJ1-2,-,-,TRBV6-5,TGTGCCAGCAGGCAACGAGAGAACTATGGCTACACCTTC,CASRQRENYGYTF
TRBJ2-7,TRBD1,-,TRBV11-2,TGTGCCAGCAGCTTAACAGGGGCTCAGGGCTACGAGCAGTACTTC,CASSLTGAQGYEQYF
TRBJ1-5,TRBD1,-,TRBV19,TGTGCCAGTAGTCCAACCGGGACAGGGCGCCAGCCCCAGCATTTT,CASSPTGTGRQPQHF
TRBJ1-2,-,-,TRBV6-1,TGTGCCAGCAGGGAGACAGGTCGAAACTATGGCTACACCTTC,CASRETGRNYGYTF
TRBJ2-1,TRBD2,few,TRBV5-4,TGTGCCAGCAGCCCCGGGACTAGACTTCCCTCCTACAATGAGCAGTTCTTC,CASSPGTRLPSYNEQFF
TRBJ2-4,-,-,TRBV5-1,TGCGCCAGTCAAACAGGGTTCGAAAACATTCAGTACTTC,CASQTGFENIQYF
TRBJ2-7,TRBD2,-,TRBV9,TGTGCCAGCAGCGCGGGACTAGCCTACGAGCAGTACTTC,CASSAGLAYEQYF
TRBJ1-1,-,few,TRBV28,TGTGCCAGCAGTTTAAACAGGAAGAACACTGAAGCTTTCTTT,CASSLNRKNTEAFF
TRBJ1-1,-,-,TRBV10-3,TGTGCCATCAGTGGCAAAGGGGGCACTGAAGCTTTCTTT,CAISGKGGTEAFF
TRBJ1-4,TRBD1,-,TRBV2,TGTGCCAGCAGTGAAGCGAAACGGACACCCTTGGGACAGCCAAATGAAAAACTGTTTTTT,CASSEAKRTPLGQPNEKLFF
TRBJ2-7,-,-,TRBV14,TGTGCCAGCAGCCAAAATCTACGACAGGGACGCGCGGGAGGCGGCGAGCAGTACTTC,CASSQNLRQGRAGGGEQYF
TRBJ1-1,-,-,TRBV25-1,TGTGCCAGCAGTTACACAGGTTTGAACACTGAAGCTTTCTTT,CASSYTGLNTEAFF
TRBJ2-7,TRBD2,-,TRBV7-9,TGTGCCAGCAGCTCCCAGCGGGAGGTTAGCTCCTACGAGCAGTACTTC,CASSSQREVSSYEQYF
TRBJ1-1,TRBD1,-,TRBV5-6,TGTGCCAGCAACACAGTTCAGGGGGCGAACACTGAAGCTTTCTTT,CASNTVQGANTEAFF
TRBJ2-1,-,-,TRBV27,TGTGCCAGCAGTTTTGGGACTGAGAATGAGCAGTTCTTC,CASSFGTENEQFF
TRBJ1-2,-,-,TRBV9,TGTGCCAGCAGCGTAGCGGGCAGGGCACTCTATGGCTACACCTTC,CASSVAGRALYGYTF
TRBJ2-3,-,few,TRBV5-1,TGCGCCAGCAGCTTAGGCAGGGCGAACACAGATACGCAGTATTTT,CASSLGRANTDTQYF
TRBJ1-3,-,-,TRBV6-5,TGTGCCAGCAGTTCGACAGACGGAAACACCATATATTTT,CASSSTDGNTIYF
TRBJ1-3,-,-,TRBV28,TGTGCCAGCAGCCTTGTCAGTCTCGGAAACACCATATATTTT,CASSLVSLGNTIYF
TRBJ2-7,TRBD1,-,TRBV6-1,TGTGCCAGCAGTCCAGGACAGGGGGGCTACGAGCAGTACTTC,CASSPGQGGYEQYF
TRBJ2-7,TRBD1,-,TRBV6-4,TGTGCCAGCGGGGGACAGGGCGACTACGAGCAGTACTTC,CASGGQGDYEQYF
TRBJ2-7,-,-,TRBV28,TGTGCCAGCAGTATCATCTGGGGGGTTACCTACGAGCAGTACTTC,CASSIIWGVTYEQYF
TRBJ2-7,-,-,TRBV7-9,TGTTCCAGCAGACCACCGCCCCGGGACTTAATATACGAGCAGTACTTC,CSSRPPPRDLIYEQYF
TRBJ2-7,TRBD1,-,TRBV27,TGTGCCAGCAGTTCCCCGGACAGGGACCCGTCCGAGCAGTACTTC,CASSSPDRDPSEQYF
TRBJ1-2,TRBD1,-,TRBV11-1,TGTGCCAGCAGCTTAGCTCCTTCCTCCTTGGGACAGACCTATGGCTACACCTTC,CASSLAPSSLGQTYGYTF
TRBJ1-2,-,-,TRBV15,TGTGCCACCAGCAGAGATAAATCTCAGCGGGGCTACACCTTC,CATSRDKSQRGYTF
TRBJ2-7,TRBD1,-,TRBV28,TGTGCCAGCAGGTCCATGGAGACAGGGGGCTACGAGCAGTACTTC,CASRSMETGGYEQYF
TRBJ1-3,-,-,TRBV5-1,TGCGCCAGCAGCCGTTCTGACAGCTCTGGAAACACCATATATTTT,CASSRSDSSGNTIYF
TRBJ1-5,TRBD1,-,TRBV19,TGTGCCAGTAGAAGACAGGGGAATCAGCCCCAGCATTTT,CASRRQGNQPQHF
TRBJ2-7,TRBD2,-,TRBV19,TGTGCCAGTAGTATAGGGACTAGCGGTACCTACGAGCAGTACTTC,CASSIGTSGTYEQYF
TRBJ1-2,-,-,TRBV30,TGTGCCTGGCGTCCAATGGACAGACTTCGTCAAAACTATGGCTACACCTTC,CAWRPMDRLRQNYGYTF
TRBJ1-4,-,-,TRBV5-1,TGCGCCAGCAGCTTGACAGGGCCTGCAACTAATGAAAAACTGTTTTTT,CASSLTGPATNEKLFF
TRBJ2-2,-,-,TRBV9,TGTGCCAGCAGCGTAAATAGTCGGTCCGGGGAGCTGTTTTTT,CASSVNSRSGELFF
TRBJ2-7,-,-,TRBV9,TGTGCCAGCAGCGTAGAACGCAGCTCCTACGAGCAGTACTTC,CASSVERSSYEQYF
TRBJ2-1,TRBD1,-,TRBV6-6,TGTGCCAGCAGGCCGGGACAGGGGTTCAATGAGCAGTTCTTC,CASRPGQGFNEQFF
TRBJ1-1,-,-,TRBV7-9,TGTGCCAGCAGCCGGGGCAGGCCGGAGGGCTCTGAAGCTTTCTTT,CASSRGRPEGSEAFF
TRBJ2-2,-,-,TRBV5-1,TGCGCCAGCAGCTTGGAGGTTGGAGCTTACACCGGGGAGCTGTTTTTT,CASSLEVGAYTGELFF
TRBJ1-2,-,once,TRBV21-1,TGTGCCAGCAGCACCCCAGGGGAGAACTATGGCTACACCTTC,CASSTPGENYGYTF
TRBJ2-5,TRBD1,-,TRBV18,TGTGCCAGCTCACCCGGACAGGGGGCAGAGACCCAGTACTTC,CASSPGQGAETQYF
TRBJ2-2,TRBD2,-,TRBV19,TGTGCCAGTAGACGCCGGAGCGGGGGGGCGGTCGGGGAGCTGTTTTTT,CASRRRSGGAVGELFF
TRBJ1-6,-,-,TRBV4-1,TGCGCCAGCAGCCAAGCACAGGGCCGGAGTTCACCCCTCCACTTT,CASSQAQGRSSPLHF
TRBJ1-1,-,-,TRBV6-1,TGTGCCAGCAGTGAAAGAACGAGGTTGAGGCTAGACACTGAAGCTTTCTTT,CASSERTRLRLDTEAFF
TRBJ2-5,TRBD2,-,TRBV2,TGTGCCAGCGCCTACGGACTAGCGGGAGGGAAACAAGAGACCCAGTACTTC,CASAYGLAGGKQETQYF
TRBJ1-6,TRBD1,-,TRBV5-1,TGCGCCAGCAGCTGGGACAGGGCCTACAGGAGTAATTCACCCCTCCACTTT,CASSWDRAYRSNSPLHF
TRBJ2-7,-,-,TRBV28,TGTGCCAGCAGCTCCCCCCCCCTGAGCTCCTACGAGCAGTACTTC,CASSSPPLSSYEQYF
TRBJ1-1,TRBD1,-,TRBV5-1,TGCGCCAGCAGCTACCGGGACAGGGGTACTGAAGCTTTCTTT,CASSYRDRGTEAFF
TRBJ2-3,-,-,TRBV11-2,TGTGCCAGCAGCCCCGGTACCACAGATACGCAGTATTTT,CASSPGTTDTQYF